These 15 T cell receptor beta chains share one sample of origin, sequenced in a study of T-cell memory formation after mild COVID-19. A single record per CDR3 protein comes from TCRdb applying MiXCR to the 5' RACE reads. The sample has some 310,000 distinct CDR3 sequences, around a fifth seen once. Sequences were obtained from PBMCs or a T cell subset sorted from them (not recorded which). The receptors derive from a man aged 18 to 30 who had mild COVID-19 (a few samples of this study predate the infection). Cell type and time point are not known.

This clonotype was recorded a few times. The chain uses TRBV4-1 and TRBJ2-3; D unresolved. Germline V gives CDR1 MGHRA, CDR2 YSYEKL. This CDR3 comprises 14 residues. Trimming left V 1 base short and J 7 bases short, with 12 bases between. Here the CDR3 reads CASSQGYDEYTQYF. Here the CDR3 DNA reads TGCGCCAGCAGCCAAGGCTATGATGAATATACGCAGTATTTT.

The chain is built from TRBV6-1 and TRBJ1-5, with D maybe TRBD1 (6 bases). Germline V gene sequence: CDR1 MNHNS, CDR2 SASEGT. Trimming shortened V by 4 bases and J by 5 bases, and 12 bases separated the two germline ends. The CDR3 consists of 14 residues. CDR3 in DNA: TGTGCCAGCAGTGCCTACAGGGTCGATCAGCCCCAGCATTTT. It codes for CASSAYRVDQPQHF.

This clonotype turned up a few times. The chain couples TRBV5-6 to TRBJ1-2; tentative D call: TRBD1 (6 bases). Germline V gene data show CDR1 as SGHDT and CDR2 as YYEEEE. The CDR3 covers 16 residues. Trimming cost V 4 bases and J 1 base, with 17 bases left between them. As DNA, the CDR3 is TGTGCCAGCAGCGTCAGTCAGGGGCTGGTTAACTATGGCTACACCTTC. It encodes CASSVSQGLVNYGYTF. Filled out from reference TRBV5-6 and TRBJ1-2, the complete variable domain reads DAGVTQSPTHLIKTRGQQVTLRCSPKSGHDTVSWYQQALGQGPQFIFQYYEEEERQRGNFPDRFSGHQFPNYSSELNVNALLLGDSALYLCASSVSQGLVNYGYTFGSGTRLTVV.

The chain combines TRBV7-3 with TRBJ2-2; D is unresolved. Trimming took 0 bases from V and 4 from J, leaving 9 bases between them. CDR1 and CDR2 from the germline V gene are SGHTA and FQGTGA. The CDR3 spans 15 residues. In nucleotides, the CDR3 is TGTGCCAGCAGCTTAACAGCCCCGGGCACCGGGGAGCTGTTTTTT. This translates into CASSLTAPGTGELFF.

The rearrangement uses TRBV7-2 and TRBJ1-1, with 7 bases aligning to TRBD1. V trimming: 4 bases; J trimming: 3 bases; junction bases outside the gene matches: 5. CDR1 SGHTA and CDR2 FQGNSA come from the germline V gene. The CDR3 covers 14 residues. CDR3 bases: TGTGCCAGCAGCTCGACAGGGTTGGACACTGAAGCTTTCTTT. It codes for CASSSTGLDTEAFF.

The chain links TRBV6-2 or TRBV6-3 to TRBJ1-1; 7 bases map to TRBD1. The CDR3 is made up of 13 amino acids. Germline V gives CDR1 MNHEY, CDR2 SVGEGT. V dropped 7 bases and J dropped 8; count of bases not matched to a gene: 10. The CDR3, as DNA: TGTGCCAGCACAAGTGTATGGGACAGCGAAGCTTTCTTT. This codes for CASTSVWDSEAFF.

The chain links TRBV29-1 to TRBJ1-1; no clear D gene. This CDR3 spans 13 amino acids. Trimming took 2 bases from V and 5 from J, leaving 12 bases between them. Germline V lookup: CDR1 SQVTM, CDR2 ANQGSEA. CDR3 loop: CSVEPLQVTEAFF. CDR3 DNA: TGCAGCGTTGAACCGCTCCAAGTTACTGAAGCTTTCTTT.

This rearrangement joins TRBV10-3 to TRBJ2-2, with D hard to call. The V end lost 3 bases, the J end lost 2 bases, and 1 base lay between the germline ends. Per the germline V gene, CDR1 is ENHRY and CDR2 is SYGVKD. There are 12 residues in the CDR3. CDR3 in amino acids: CAISENTGELFF. DNA for the CDR3: TGTGCCATCAGTGAAAACACCGGGGAGCTGTTTTTT.

The genes are TRBV15 and TRBJ2-7, with 9 bases lining up with TRBD1. The V segment lost 8 bases and the J segment 5 bases; nucleotides outside the gene matches: 10. CDR1 is LNHNV and CDR2 is YYDKDF in the germline V gene (reference sequence). The CDR3 totals 14 residues. The CDR3 reads CATHEGTGINEQYF. The CDR3 nucleotides are TGTGCCACCCACGAAGGGACAGGGATCAACGAGCAGTACTTC.

The J gene is TRBJ1-4, the V gene TRBV2; 7 bases agree with TRBD1. Germline V gives CDR1 SNHLY, CDR2 FYNNEI. The CDR3 spans 12 residues. J lost 10 bases, V lost 5 bases, and 4 bases had no gene match. The CDR3 sequence is CASSTQGGKLFF. The CDR3, as DNA: TGTGCCAGCAGTACCCAGGGGGGAAAACTGTTTTTT. Full variable domain (remainder filled in from reference TRBV2 and TRBJ1-4): EPEVTQTPSHQVTQMGQEVILRCVPISNHLYFYWYRQILGQKVEFLVSFYNNEISEKSEIFDDQFSVERPDGSNFTLKIRSTKLEDSAMYFCASSTQGGKLFFGSGTQLSVL.

V and J are TRBV4-2 and TRBJ2-1, with D perhaps given as TRBD1 or TRBD2 (6 bases each). V was pared by 1 base and J by 9 bases, with 28 bases between. There are 19 residues in the CDR3. The germline CDR1 and CDR2 sequences are LGHNA and YNFKEQ. The CDR3, as DNA: TGTGCCAGCAGCCAAGTGCGCGGGGTAGGGGGTCTCTCCGTCGGTGAGCAGTTCTTC. It encodes CASSQVRGVGGLSVGEQFF.

The chain uses TRBV7-3 and TRBJ1-1, with D hard to call. The CDR3 has 14 amino acids. Between the trimmed V and J ends, which lost 2 bases and 0 bases, there was a span of 7 bases. CDR1 and CDR2 (germline): SGHTA, FQGTGA. The CDR3 here is CASSLAQMNTEAFF. As DNA, the CDR3 is TGTGCCAGCAGCTTAGCACAAATGAACACTGAAGCTTTCTTT.

This clonotype was observed a few times. The chain employs TRBV7-3 and TRBJ2-3, with 8 bases aligning to TRBD2. Per germline, CDR1 SGHTA and CDR2 FQGTGA. Trimming removed 3 bases from V and 5 bases from J; junction bases left unmatched: 4. CDR3 size: 14 residues. The CDR3: CASSLALAVDTQYF. The CDR3 region has the DNA TGTGCCAGCAGCTTGGCACTAGCGGTAGATACGCAGTATTTT.

This clonotype was detected only a few times. The gene calls are TRBV7-2 and TRBJ2-3; 9 bases agree with TRBD2. CDR3 length: 16 residues. Losses at the gene ends were 3 bases for V and 0 bases for J; bases not matched to a gene: 4. CDR1 and CDR2 (germline): SGHTA, FQGNSA. This chain's CDR3 is CASSFSGGPSTDTQYF. DNA for the CDR3: TGTGCCAGCAGCTTTAGCGGGGGCCCTAGCACAGATACGCAGTATTTT.

In its sample, this clonotype was seen a few times. This sequence joins TRBV6-2 or TRBV6-3 and TRBJ1-4; D is undetermined. The CDR3 has 13 residues. The germline V gene has CDR1 MNHEY and CDR2 SVGEGT. Trimming took off 5 bases at V and 14 bases at J, with 18 bases between the two ends. The CDR3: CASSEAGRPGLFF. The CDR3 DNA reads as TGTGCCAGCAGTGAAGCAGGACGCCCGGGGCTGTTTTTT.